Shown below are 5 T cell receptor beta chains from a single sample sequenced in a study of post-analysis software for immune sequencing data. Study-level points and caveats: TRBV5-6, TRBV5-1 and TRBV20-1 belonged to a set of roughly five TRBV segments that were more frequent in patients than controls.

These receptors have no identified antigens. Incorporated into the TCR beta cDNA libraries were unique molecular identifiers, which served to reduce PCR and sequencing biases. TCRdb independently ran MiXCR on the PCR reads; one entry per CDR3 protein. Here the sample spans some 800,000 distinct CDR3 sequences, around 46% being singletons. The source material was blood. These receptors came from a girl aged 5 to 17 with multiple sclerosis.

The chain carries TRBV15 and TRBJ2-7, with D maybe TRBD2 (6 bases). This CDR3 region has 13 residues. In germline, CDR1 is LNHNV, CDR2 YYDKDF (reference sequence). V was pared by 7 bases and J by 3 bases, with 13 bases between. The CDR3 region is CATTSGGNYEQYF. The CDR3 DNA sequence: TGTGCCACCACATCTGGCGGGAACTACGAGCAGTACTTC.

This clonotype was seen a handful of times. This chain links TRBV3-1 with TRBJ1-2; D is possibly TRBD1 (5 bases). CDR1 and CDR2 (germline): LGHDT, YNNKEL (reference sequence). V lost 1 base, J lost 5 bases, and 11 bases lay in between. CDR3 length: 14 amino acids. The CDR3 coding sequence is TGTGCCAGCAGCCAAGCCGAGGGGTGGTATGGCTACACCTTC. It yields the protein CASSQAEGWYGYTF.

The chain employs TRBV20-1 and TRBJ2-3; D is tentatively TRBD1 or TRBD2 (5 bases each). Trimming stripped 6 bases from V and 6 bases from J, with 22 bases between. The CDR3 contains 15 residues. CDR1 is DFQATT and CDR2 is SNEGSKA in the germline V gene (reference sequence). The CDR3 nucleotides are TGCAGTGCGCGACTTGAGCGGAGACAGAGGGATACGCAGTATTTT. Its translation: CSARLERRQRDTQYF.

This rearrangement joins TRBV6-5 to TRBJ2-5; weak D call: TRBD2 (5 bases). The CDR3 length is 12 residues. Trimming took off 5 bases at V and 11 bases at J, with 15 bases between the two ends. The germline CDR1 and CDR2 sequences are MNHEY and SVGAGI. The CDR3 DNA sequence: TGTGCCAGCAGTCTACCAGACGGGGAGCAGTACTTC. It yields the protein CASSLPDGEQYF.

The rearrangement joins TRBV6-5 to TRBJ2-1; D possibly corresponds to TRBD2 (6 bases). V shed 7 bases and J shed 2 bases, with 12 bases lying between them. Per the germline V gene, CDR1 is MNHEY and CDR2 is SVGAGI. The CDR3 extends over 14 amino acids. The CDR3 DNA is TGTGCCAGCATGCGCGGGATCACCTACAATGAGCAGTTCTTC. It is translated as CASMRGITYNEQFF.